The entry below describes one T cell receptor (beta chain). What it recognizes is unknown. This CDR3 is built from 14 residues. Trimming removed 4 bases from V and 8 bases from J; junction bases left unmatched: 6. CDR1 is LNHDA and CDR2 is SQIVND in the germline V gene (reference sequence). The source of the sample is a study of cytomegalovirus exposure and HLA in healthy donors. Background on the study: In a previous analysis, 117 million unique TCR beta sequences were found from about 190 million T cells. Broader study findings: Prediction of most subjects' HLA-A and HLA-B alleles by TCR beta sequences was reportedly accurate. Per a prior analysis, the majority of TCR beta V segments were productive roughly 87% or roughly 30% of the time.

With 60 Vbeta and 13 Jbeta primers, the PCR was carried out. Libraries were prepared by immunoSEQ multiplex PCR; TCRdb keeps only in-frame clonotypes and omits some of them. The sample table includes about 200,000 clones. This chain links TRBV19 with TRBJ2-1; 9 positions agree with TRBD2. The specimen sequenced was PBMCs. The receptor comes from a girl between 2 and 10 years old in good health and CMV-seropositive. The CDR3 DNA follows: TGTGCCAGTAGTAAGGTAGCGGGAGCCCATGAGCAGTTCTTC. It is translated as CASSKVAGAHEQFF.